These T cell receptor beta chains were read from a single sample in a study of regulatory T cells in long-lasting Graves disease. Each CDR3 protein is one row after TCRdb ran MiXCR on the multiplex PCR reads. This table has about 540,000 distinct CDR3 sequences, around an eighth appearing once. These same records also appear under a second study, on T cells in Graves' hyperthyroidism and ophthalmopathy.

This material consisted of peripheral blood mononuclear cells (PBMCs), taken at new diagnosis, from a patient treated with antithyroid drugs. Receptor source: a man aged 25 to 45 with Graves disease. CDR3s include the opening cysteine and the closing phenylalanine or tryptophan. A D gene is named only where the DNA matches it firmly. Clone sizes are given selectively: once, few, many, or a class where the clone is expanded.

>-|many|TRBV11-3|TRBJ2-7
TGTGCCAGCAGCTTAGGTGTGACACCCCCCTGCGGCTACGAGCAGTACTTC
CASSLGVTPPCGYEQYF
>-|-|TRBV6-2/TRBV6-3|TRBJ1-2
TGTGCCAGCAGTTACTCCGAGGGGGTGACATACAACTATGGCTACACCTTC
CASSYSEGVTYNYGYTF
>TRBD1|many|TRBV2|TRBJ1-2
TGTGCCAGCAGTGAGAAGGGGGCGCTTTATGGCTACACCTTC
CASSEKGALYGYTF
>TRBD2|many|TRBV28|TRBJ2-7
TGTGCCAGCAGGCCCGGGACTACCGACTACGAGCAGTACTTC
CASRPGTTDYEQYF
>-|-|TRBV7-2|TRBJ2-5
TGTGCCAGCAGCTTAGAGTTGTCTAGCGTAGAGACCCAGTACTTC
CASSLELSSVETQYF
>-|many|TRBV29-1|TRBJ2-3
TGCAGCGCAGGAACACAAAACACAGATACGCAGTATTTT
CSAGTQNTDTQYF
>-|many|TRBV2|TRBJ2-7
TGTGCCAGCAGGGGGAGAGAGTACTACGAGCAGTACTTC
CASRGREYYEQYF
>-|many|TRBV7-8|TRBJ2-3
TGTGCCAGCAGGCGGCCCTCCGGGACTAGCACAGATACGCAGTATTTT
CASRRPSGTSTDTQYF
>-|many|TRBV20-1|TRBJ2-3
TGCAGTGCTAGAGGCGGGGTTAGCACAGATACGCAGTATTTT
CSARGGVSTDTQYF
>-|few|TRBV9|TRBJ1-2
TGTGCCAGCAGCGTAGAGGGCGGATCCTATGGCTACACCTTC
CASSVEGGSYGYTF
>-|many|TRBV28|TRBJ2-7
TGTGCCAGCAGTCTTGGCCGGGGGTTCTACGAGCAGTACTTC
CASSLGRGFYEQYF
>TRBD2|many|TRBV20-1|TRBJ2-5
TGCAGTGCCCAGGGACTAGCGGTCCAAGAGACCCAGTACTTC
CSAQGLAVQETQYF
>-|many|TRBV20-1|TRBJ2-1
TGCAGTGCTTACAGGGTGGGCTCCTACAATGAGCAGTTCTTC
CSAYRVGSYNEQFF
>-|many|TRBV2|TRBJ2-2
TGTGCCAGCAGTAAAAGCGGGTCGAACACCGGGGAGCTGTTTTTT
CASSKSGSNTGELFF
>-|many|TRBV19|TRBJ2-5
TGTGCCAGTAGTATGTCAGACCAAGAGACCCAGTACTTC
CASSMSDQETQYF
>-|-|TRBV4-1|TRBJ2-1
TGCGCCAGCAGCCAAGTAGGTGGCAGGCTAAATGAGCAGTTCTTC
CASSQVGGRLNEQFF
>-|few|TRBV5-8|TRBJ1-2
TGTGCCAGCAGCTCCGGGGGGGAAGATGGCTACACCTTC
CASSSGGEDGYTF
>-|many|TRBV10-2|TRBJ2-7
TGCGCCAGCAGCTTAGCAGGGGGGGAGAGCTCCTACGAGCAGTACTTC
CASSLAGGESSYEQYF
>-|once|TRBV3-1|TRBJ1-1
TGTGCCAGCAGCCGACGAGGGCCGAACACTGAAGCTTTCTTT
CASSRRGPNTEAFF
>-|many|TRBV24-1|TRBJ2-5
TGTGCCACCAGTGCGTACAGGGAAAGTCAAGAGACCCAGTACTTC
CATSAYRESQETQYF
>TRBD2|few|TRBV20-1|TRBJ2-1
TGCAGTGCTAGTTTCCCTCGGGAGGAGCTCTACAATGAGCAGTTCTTC
CSASFPREELYNEQFF
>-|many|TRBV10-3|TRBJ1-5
TGTGCCATCACCAACAGGGATAATCAGCCCCAGCATTTT
CAITNRDNQPQHF
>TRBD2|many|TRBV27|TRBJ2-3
TGTGCCAGCACCCCCCGACTAGCGGGAGCTAGAGATACGCAGTATTTT
CASTPRLAGARDTQYF
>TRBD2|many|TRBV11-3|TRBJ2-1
TGTGCCAGCAGCTTAGCGGGGACTAGCGGCAATGAGCAGTTCTTC
CASSLAGTSGNEQFF
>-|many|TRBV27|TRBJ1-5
TGTGCCACCAGGACTAGGGGGGAGCCCCAGCATTTT
CATRTRGEPQHF
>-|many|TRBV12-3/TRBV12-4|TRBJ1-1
TGTGCCAGCAGAGTCGACAGGAGCTGGAACACTGAAGCTTTCTTT
CASRVDRSWNTEAFF
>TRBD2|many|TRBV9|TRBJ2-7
TGTGCCAGCAGCGTACCCGGACTAGCGGGAACTTACGAGCAGTACTTC
CASSVPGLAGTYEQYF
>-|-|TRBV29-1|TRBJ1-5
TGCAGCTTCTTGGCCCCGGGTGGCCAGCCCCAGCATTTT
CSFLAPGGQPQHF
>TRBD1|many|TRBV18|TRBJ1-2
TGTGCCAGCTCACCAGCGGGACAGGGCCTCTATGGCTACACCTTC
CASSPAGQGLYGYTF
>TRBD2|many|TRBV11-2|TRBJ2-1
TGTGCCAGCAGCTTAGCGGCTAGGGGGACTAGCGGGATCAGTGAGCAGTTCTTC
CASSLAARGTSGISEQFF